This T cell receptor beta chain was observed in a study of T cell changes during pregnancy in multiple sclerosis (dated by TCRdb to between 2018 and 2021). In terms of the full investigation: In women with multiple sclerosis, the researchers looked at how the T cell repertoire shifted as pregnancy progressed.

Taken from cysteine to phenylalanine, the CDR3 has 16 residues. The kept DNA is CDR3 alone, 48 bases in frame from the first base. The germline V gene (reference sequence) specifies LNHDA as CDR1 and SQIVND as CDR2. V and J are trimmed by 7 bases and 4 bases, and the gene matches miss 12 bases of the junction. Libraries were prepared through the immunoSEQ multiplex PCR assay. Here the immuneACCESS table is served through TCRdb, limited to in-frame sequences with V and J called. Missing clones are a known gap in these copies; in checked studies unresolved V genes cover under half, and the rest lacks a known reason. This sample is represented by about 50,000 clones; 92% of them were singletons. Under 0.7% of the sample belongs to the ten largest clones. This clone was recorded only once. Its binding antigen is unknown. Base qualities are missing; no much larger clone stands one base away.

This sample comprised CD4+ T cells from peripheral blood mononuclear cells, obtained after pregnancy. The sequence derives from a female donor with multiple sclerosis, enrolled in a pregnancy study. The rearrangement combines TRBV19 with TRBJ1-5, and 8 junctional nucleotides match TRBD1. CDR3 reads: CASKKGDRGINQPQHF. The DNA sequence is given as TGTGCCAGTAAGAAGGGAGACAGGGGTATTAATCAGCCCCAGCATTTT. The entire variable domain, with the stretches around the CDR3 drawn from the reference TRBV19 and TRBJ1-5 proteins, is DGGITQSPKYLFRKEGQNVTLSCEQNLNHDAMYWYRQDPGQGLRLIYYSQIVNDFQKGDIAEGYSVSREKKESFPLTVTSAQKNPTAFYLCASKKGDRGINQPQHFGDGTRLSIL.